The present entry profiles one TCR beta chain with its context. Its antigen remains unidentified. These data come from a study of shared clonotypes between healthy human individuals. Study-wide findings and caveats: Non-shared clonotypes had lower generation probabilities than clonotypes shared by all four sorted-subset donors.

Cells designated naive CD8 were CD45RO-negative and were positively selected for CCR7, with terminally differentiated effector memory CD45RA+ cells excluded. The method was immunoSEQ multiplex PCR; TCRdb's version includes in-frame clones alone and lacks a portion of them. The table shows 550,000 to 750,000 clones, with under 95% occurring only once. Sequenced material: naive CD8+ T cells sorted from blood. This receptor was identified in a man aged 30 to 39 in good health.

The CDR3 DNA follows: TGTGCCACCGAATCTGGGGCCAACGTCCTGACTTTC. Translating it yields CATESGANVLTF. The V gene is TRBV9, the J gene TRBJ2-6; the D is unclear. The CDR3 has 12 amino acids. Germline V CDR1 and CDR2: SGDLS, YYNGEE. Trimming removed 9 bases from V and 1 base from J, with 5 bases in between.